A single sample is the source of the 5 T cell receptor beta chains below, sequenced in a study of T cells in localized non-small cell lung cancer. Clones were read by immunoSEQ multiplex PCR, and TCRdb kept only the in-frame ones, dropping some. The table includes some 1,800 clones, 20% to 25% detected once. Material: normal lung tissue next to the tumor, obtained before any cancer treatment. These receptors were collected from a male donor at least 60 years old with stage I lung adenocarcinoma.

This rearrangement joins TRBV5-1 to TRBJ2-1; 7 nucleotides match TRBD2. After removal of 1 base from V and 3 bases from J, the junction contained 7 bases not matched to a gene. This CDR3 is 16 amino acids long. Germline values: CDR1 SGHRS, CDR2 YFSETQ. Here the CDR3 DNA reads TGCGCCAGCAGCTTGAACGAGGGCGGGGGCTACAATGAGCAGTTCTTC. Translating gives CASSLNEGGGYNEQFF.

There are a few counts of this clone. The chain has TRBV11-3 and TRBJ2-7; D is unresolved. The germline V and J ends were trimmed by 5 bases and 2 bases, with 16 bases remaining between them. Germline values: CDR1 SGHNT, CDR2 YENEEA. The CDR3 consists of 15 residues. This CDR3 reads CASSPQRSLTYEQYF. The CDR3 nucleotides are TGTGCCAGCAGCCCCCAGAGGTCGTTAACCTACGAGCAGTACTTC.

This clone came up a few times. The rearrangement links TRBV4-1 to TRBJ2-3; D gene ambiguous. Trimming removed 4 bases from V and 5 bases from J, with 10 bases in between. The CDR3 covers 13 residues. Looked up from germline, CDR1 is MGHRA and CDR2 is YSYEKL. The CDR3 DNA reads as TGCGCCAGCAGCCCCGCCGGGCAAGATACGCAGTATTTT. The encoded protein is CASSPAGQDTQYF.

By frequency in the sample, this clone is medium-sized. The gene calls are TRBV11-3 and TRBJ2-7; the D is unclear. CDR1 and CDR2 from the germline V gene are SGHNT and YENEEA. The V end was cut by 3 bases, the J end by 1 base, with 10 bases between. This CDR3 spans 14 amino acids. CDR3 amino acids: CASSFRTRSYEQYF. CDR3 DNA sequence: TGTGCCAGCAGCTTCCGGACCCGTTCCTACGAGCAGTACTTC.

The V and J genes are TRBV5-1 and TRBJ2-3; D possibly corresponds to TRBD2 (5 bases). The CDR3 runs to 18 residues. The ends were cut back, 3 bases at V and 2 bases at J, with 22 bases in the middle. Germline CDR1 is SGHRS and CDR2 is YFSETQ. This chain's CDR3 is CASSSSGSTRGYTDTQYF. DNA of the CDR3: TGCGCCAGCAGCTCTTCAGGATCGACACGGGGATACACAGATACGCAGTATTTT.